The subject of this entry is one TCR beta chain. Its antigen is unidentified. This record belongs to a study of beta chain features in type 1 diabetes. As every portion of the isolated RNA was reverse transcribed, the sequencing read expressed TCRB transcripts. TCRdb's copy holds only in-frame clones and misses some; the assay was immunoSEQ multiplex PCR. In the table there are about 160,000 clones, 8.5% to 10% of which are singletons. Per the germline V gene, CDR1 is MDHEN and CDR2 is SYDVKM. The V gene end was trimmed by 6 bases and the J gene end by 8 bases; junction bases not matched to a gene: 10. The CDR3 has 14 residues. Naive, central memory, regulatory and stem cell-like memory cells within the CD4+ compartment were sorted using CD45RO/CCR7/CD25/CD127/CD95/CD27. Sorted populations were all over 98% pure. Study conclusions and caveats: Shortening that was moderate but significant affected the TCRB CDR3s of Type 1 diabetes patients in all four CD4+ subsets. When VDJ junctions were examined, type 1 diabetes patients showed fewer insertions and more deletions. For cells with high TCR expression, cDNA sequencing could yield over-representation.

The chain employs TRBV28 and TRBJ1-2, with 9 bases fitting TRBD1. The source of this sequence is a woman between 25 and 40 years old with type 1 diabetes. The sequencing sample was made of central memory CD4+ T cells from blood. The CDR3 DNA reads TGTGCCAGCAGCTTCCGGGACAGGGTTTCGGGCTACACCTTC. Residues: CASSFRDRVSGYTF.